This T cell receptor beta chain was retrieved from a study of cytomegalovirus exposure and HLA in healthy donors. Study results and caveats: Listed as cytomegalovirus-associated were more than 150 TCR beta chains.

V gave up 6 bases and J gave up 4 bases; unmatched junction bases: 4. The CDR3 spans 13 residues. Germline CDR1 reads LNHDA; CDR2 reads SQIVND (reference sequence). PCR was performed using 60 Vbeta and 13 Jbeta primers. Here immunoSEQ multiplex PCR was the method, and the copy in TCRdb shows in-frame clones only, minus some. The sample has over 30,000 clones, roughly 64% seen once. This clone was seen once. Its target is unknown. This receptor was obtained from a man between 35 and 55 years old in good health and CMV-seropositive. Sequencing was performed on PBMCs. This chain uses TRBV19 with TRBJ1-1; the match to TRBD1 covers 8 bases. CDR3 nucleotides: TGTGCCAGTAGGACTGACAGGGGCACTGAAGCTTTCTTT. Residues: CASRTDRGTEAFF. Filled out from reference TRBV19 and TRBJ1-1, the complete variable domain reads DGGITQSPKYLFRKEGQNVTLSCEQNLNHDAMYWYRQDPGQGLRLIYYSQIVNDFQKGDIAEGYSVSREKKESFPLTVTSAQKNPTAFYLCASRTDRGTEAFFGQGTRLTVV.